Sequencing of this T cell receptor beta chain was carried out in a study of metastatic and nonmetastatic thyroid tumors (TCRdb year 2020). Study-level background: The researchers compared repertoires between peripheral blood samples and tumor or nodule tissue samples from patients with malignant or benign thyroid disease.

None of the patients had been given any treatment before thyroid surgery. The study retrospectively analysed patient clinical samples collected from 2012 to 2018 using T-cell receptor beta sequencing. This clone was seen repeatedly, ten times or more. Its antigen remains unidentified. The record has no base qualities; no much larger clone is one base away. Study-level results and caveats: In both blood and tumor samples, malignant tumors were reported to have significantly higher TCR beta diversity than benign nodules.

The library was produced with PCR. The data were produced on an Illumina HiSeq 4000. High-throughput sequencing was used to profile the TCR beta-chain CDR3 region of every patient. As for the authors' bioinformatics: CDR3 differences across clinicopathological groups were used to build a classifier for discriminating distant-metastatic papillary thyroid cancer patients. The Shannon index was used to measure repertoire diversity, and the Morisita-Horn index was used to measure how similar tumor and blood repertoires were. The public reads were quality trimmed at Q25 with fastp and then assembled into clones with MiXCR by TCRdb, keeping productive beta chains. These V and J calls rely on TCRdb rather than the paper's analysis. The sample data list under 95,000 clones, and 9.5% to 15% of these were observed just once. The ten largest clones capture around 11% of the sample. From cysteine to phenylalanine, the CDR3 is 14 amino acids long. Of the read, only the CDR3 DNA is kept; its 42 bases are in frame from base 1. CDR1 and CDR2 (MNHNS, SASEGT) derive from the germline V gene. The V and J ends are trimmed by 6 bases and 5 bases, leaving 16 bases between them.

The rearrangement joined TRBV6-1 to TRBJ1-2; a tentative D call is TRBD1 (5 bases match). This receptor was taken from a female donor with papillary thyroid cancer or a benign thyroid nodule (not recorded which). Some clones in this sample may be carry-over from other donors' samples. The material sequenced was blood. The DNA sequence is TGTGCCAGCAGAGCACGACAGATAGGTTATGGCTACACCTTC. It translates as CASRARQIGYGYTF.